This record covers a single TCR beta chain. Its binding antigen is unknown. From cysteine to phenylalanine, the CDR3 is 15 amino acids long. No DNA is given. Sequencing was performed on an Illumina HiSeq 2000. TCR beta cDNA libraries were made by 5'RACE template switching that added a universal primer site and unique molecular identifiers. cDNA synthesis was primed from the TCR beta constant segment, followed by two successive PCR amplification steps. The paper's data handling went like this. MIGEC handled demultiplexing of the reads and grouping by UMI, while MiTCR was used to assemble and quantify clonotypes. Only TCR cDNA sequences supported by at least two reads were kept to exclude erroneous sequences. The tcR package was used for downstream repertoire analysis, and clonotypes were matched across fractions by CDR3 nucleotide sequence plus V segment. VDJmatch was used to annotate antigen specificity against VDJdb, with one amino acid substitution allowed in CDR3. TCRdb reprocessed the reads; each CDR3 protein sequence makes one entry, and DNA is unavailable. The V and J calls were not made by the authors but by TCRdb's processing. The record for this sample contains about 550,000 distinct CDR3 sequences. Of the sample, around 3.3% falls within the top ten clones.

This sample was included in a study of T cells expressing NK-cell markers (TCRdb year 2020). Some background on the complete study: TCR beta-chain repertoires were profiled in sorted CD3+CD56+NKG2C+, CD3+CD56+NKG2C- and CD3+CD56-NKG2C+ T-cell subsets from several donors. Of the eight sequenced donors, seven were found to be HCMV-seropositive and one was found to be HCMV-seronegative. The eight sequenced donors were randomly selected healthy volunteers, three men and five women. Illumina HiSeq 2000/2500, MiSeq or NextSeq was used to sequence libraries as 2 x 150 bp reads. Overall study outcomes, separate from this receptor: In about six donors, the dominant CD3+CD56+NKG2C+ clonotypes were found to rank among the top 10 CD8+ clonotypes and to make up about 1.0-7.5% of CD8+ T cells. Those dominant clonotypes were again the most abundant among CD3+CD56-NKG2C+ cells in several donors, at roughly 28.3-60.1%. It remained unclear whether the expanded NKG2C-expressing T cell clones were specific for HCMV antigens.

HCMV-specific IgG was detected in serum with a commercial ELISA kit to determine HCMV serostatus. Ficoll density gradient centrifugation was used to isolate peripheral blood mononuclear cells from blood. The chain is made from TRBV12-3 or TRBV12-4 and TRBJ2-4. The receptor was isolated from a man aged 18-30 years in good health. Donor details come from another sample of the same person, matched by shared clones. What was sequenced was blood T cells: a sorted CD56 or NKG2C T cell subset, CD4+ or CD8+ T cells, or bulk PBMC T cells (not recorded which). The encoded CDR3 is CASSFSGVAKNIQYF.